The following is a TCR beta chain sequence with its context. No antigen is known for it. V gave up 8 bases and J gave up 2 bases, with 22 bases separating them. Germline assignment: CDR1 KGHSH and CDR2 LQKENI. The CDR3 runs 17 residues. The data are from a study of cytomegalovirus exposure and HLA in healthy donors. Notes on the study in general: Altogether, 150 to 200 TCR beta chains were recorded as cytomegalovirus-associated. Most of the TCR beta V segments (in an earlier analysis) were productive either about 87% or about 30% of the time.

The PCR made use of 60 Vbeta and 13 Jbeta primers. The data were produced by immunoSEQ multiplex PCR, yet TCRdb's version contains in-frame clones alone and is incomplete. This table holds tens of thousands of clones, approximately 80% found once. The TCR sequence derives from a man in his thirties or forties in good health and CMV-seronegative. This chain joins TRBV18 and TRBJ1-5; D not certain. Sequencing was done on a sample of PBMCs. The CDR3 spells CASTPLSLLGGNQPQHF. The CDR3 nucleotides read TGTGCCAGCACTCCTCTAAGTCTCCTCGGGGGCAATCAGCCCCAGCATTTT.